The rows below give T cell receptor beta chains drawn from one sample of a study of Ad26.COV2.S vaccination and SARS-CoV-2 variants. Produced via immunoSEQ multiplex PCR; TCRdb's table is partial and in-frame only. The table has some 190,000 clones, roughly 89% seen once. Sequencing was performed on peripheral blood, taken after recovery from COVID-19. The receptors were sampled from a human donor who had recovered from COVID-19. Each CDR3 is given with its conserved first and last residue. A D gene is named only where the DNA matches it firmly. The size field is filled for only some rows; it gives once, few, many or a size class.

cdr3_aa: CASSTGQDYQPQHF
cdr3_nt: TGTGCCAGTAGTACCGGACAGGATTATCAGCCCCAGCATTTT
d_call: TRBD1
v_call: TRBV19
j_call: TRBJ1-5
clone_size: .

cdr3_aa: CASSSTPEGSPLHF
cdr3_nt: TGTGCCAGCAGCTCAACCCCTGAAGGCTCACCCCTCCACTTT
d_call: .
v_call: TRBV7-9
j_call: TRBJ1-6
clone_size: .

cdr3_aa: CASSQAGYEQYF
cdr3_nt: TGTGCCAGCAGCCAAGCCGGCTACGAGCAGTACTTC
d_call: .
v_call: TRBV3-1/TRBV3-2
j_call: TRBJ2-7
clone_size: .

cdr3_aa: CASSEENGTGYGYTF
cdr3_nt: TGCGCCAGCAGCGAAGAGAATGGGACAGGGTACGGCTACACCTTC
d_call: TRBD1
v_call: TRBV4-1
j_call: TRBJ1-2
clone_size: .

cdr3_aa: CSAQRNLGETQYF
cdr3_nt: TGCAGCGCCCAGAGGAACCTTGGAGAGACCCAGTACTTC
d_call: .
v_call: TRBV29-1
j_call: TRBJ2-5
clone_size: .

cdr3_aa: CATYYGYTF
cdr3_nt: TGTGCCACATACTATGGCTACACCTTC
d_call: .
v_call: TRBV19
j_call: TRBJ1-2
clone_size: .

cdr3_aa: CAWSIDRDTEAFF
cdr3_nt: TGTGCCTGGAGTATCGACAGGGATACTGAAGCTTTCTTT
d_call: TRBD1
v_call: TRBV30
j_call: TRBJ1-1
clone_size: .

cdr3_aa: CASSWGQGREQYF
cdr3_nt: TGTGCCAGCAGTTGGGGACAGGGTCGCGAGCAGTACTTC
d_call: TRBD1
v_call: TRBV27
j_call: TRBJ2-7
clone_size: once

cdr3_aa: CASSSTLAGGPYEQFF
cdr3_nt: TGCGCCAGCAGCTCAACCCTAGCGGGAGGGCCATATGAGCAGTTCTTC
d_call: TRBD2
v_call: TRBV5-1
j_call: TRBJ2-1
clone_size: once

cdr3_aa: CASSRTGADTIYF
cdr3_nt: TGTGCCAGCAGCCGGACAGGGGCGGACACCATATATTTT
d_call: TRBD1
v_call: TRBV7-3
j_call: TRBJ1-3
clone_size: .

cdr3_aa: CASSSTGQGMNLAKNIQYF
cdr3_nt: TGCGCCAGCAGCTCTACGGGACAGGGGATGAATTTAGCCAAAAACATTCAGTACTTC
d_call: TRBD1
v_call: TRBV5-1
j_call: TRBJ2-4
clone_size: .

cdr3_aa: CASSLTGNEQFF
cdr3_nt: TGTGCCAGCAGCCTTACAGGGAATGAGCAGTTCTTC
d_call: .
v_call: TRBV5-5
j_call: TRBJ2-1
clone_size: .

cdr3_aa: CSVEGNWADTQYF
cdr3_nt: TGCAGCGTTGAGGGGAATTGGGCAGATACGCAGTATTTT
d_call: .
v_call: TRBV29-1
j_call: TRBJ2-3
clone_size: .

cdr3_aa: CASSAGTRTYNEQFF
cdr3_nt: TGCGCCAGCAGTGCCGGGACTAGGACCTACAATGAGCAGTTCTTC
d_call: TRBD2
v_call: TRBV10-1
j_call: TRBJ2-1
clone_size: .

cdr3_aa: CASSATDRIWETQYF
cdr3_nt: TGTGCCAGCAGCGCTACCGACAGGATTTGGGAGACCCAGTACTTC
d_call: .
v_call: TRBV7-9
j_call: TRBJ2-5
clone_size: .

cdr3_aa: CASSLAPPGSSYNSPLHF
cdr3_nt: TGCGCCAGCAGCTTGGCCCCGCCTGGAAGCTCCTATAATTCACCCCTCCACTTT
d_call: .
v_call: TRBV5-1
j_call: TRBJ1-6
clone_size: .

cdr3_aa: CASSIIGGTYGYTF
cdr3_nt: TGTGCCAGTAGTATAATAGGGGGCACCTATGGCTACACCTTC
d_call: TRBD1
v_call: TRBV19
j_call: TRBJ1-2
clone_size: .

cdr3_aa: CASSPGGSGNTIYF
cdr3_nt: TGTGCCAGCAGCCCCGGGGGGTCTGGAAACACCATATATTTT
d_call: .
v_call: TRBV27
j_call: TRBJ1-3
clone_size: .

cdr3_aa: CASDRTSGTDTQYF
cdr3_nt: TGTGCCAGCGACAGGACTAGCGGCACAGATACGCAGTATTTT
d_call: TRBD2
v_call: TRBV6-5
j_call: TRBJ2-3
clone_size: .

cdr3_aa: CASSRAAYSNQPQHF
cdr3_nt: TGTGCCAGTAGTAGGGCAGCCTATAGCAATCAGCCCCAGCATTTT
d_call: .
v_call: TRBV19
j_call: TRBJ1-5
clone_size: .

cdr3_aa: CASASGGAGDTIYF
cdr3_nt: TGCGCCAGCGCCTCGGGGGGCGCGGGAGACACCATATATTTT
d_call: .
v_call: TRBV5-1
j_call: TRBJ1-3
clone_size: .

cdr3_aa: CASAPPGTGMSTDTQYF
cdr3_nt: TGTGCCAGCGCCCCCCCGGGGACAGGGATGAGCACAGATACGCAGTATTTT
d_call: TRBD1
v_call: TRBV28
j_call: TRBJ2-3
clone_size: once

cdr3_aa: CASSPLTSGFTDTQYF
cdr3_nt: TGTGCCAGCTCACCACTCACTAGCGGATTCACAGATACGCAGTATTTT
d_call: TRBD2
v_call: TRBV18
j_call: TRBJ2-3
clone_size: once

cdr3_aa: CASSLEWANTGELFF
cdr3_nt: TGCGCCAGCAGCTTGGAGTGGGCGAACACCGGGGAGCTGTTTTTT
d_call: .
v_call: TRBV5-1
j_call: TRBJ2-2
clone_size: .

cdr3_aa: CASSLGSGRAENEQFF
cdr3_nt: TGTGCCAGCAGCTTGGGAAGCGGGAGGGCCGAGAATGAGCAGTTCTTC
d_call: TRBD2
v_call: TRBV5-4
j_call: TRBJ2-1
clone_size: .